The 6 T cell receptor beta chains reported below all come from one sample, sequenced in a study of T cells after yellow fever vaccination. TCRdb called the 5' RACE reads again in MiXCR, with one record for every CDR3 protein. Altogether hundreds of thousands of distinct CDR3 sequences are present, over 4% being singletons, with the ten largest covering around 25%. The sample in question was PBMCs, obtained 5 days after the yellow fever booster vaccination. The receptors stem from a man younger than 35 who received the YFV17D yellow fever vaccine.

This clonotype has a handful of counts. The chain carries TRBV7-2 and TRBJ1-5; 9 nucleotides match TRBD1. The CDR3 spans 16 residues. V trimming: 3 bases; J trimming: 0 bases; junction bases outside the gene matches: 3. CDR1 is SGHTA, CDR2 FQGNSA, per germline. The CDR3 DNA reads as TGTGCCAGCAGCTTCACAGGGGGCTATAGCAATCAGCCCCAGCATTTT. Its protein is CASSFTGGYSNQPQHF.

This clonotype was observed a few times. This chain uses TRBV18 with TRBJ1-1; D might be TRBD1 (5 bases). The CDR3 length is 13 residues. Germline CDR1 reads KGHSH; CDR2 reads LQKENI. Trimming removed 6 bases from V and 1 base from J, with 9 bases in between. The CDR3 sequence is CASSADKNTEAFF. In DNA, the CDR3 is TGTGCCAGCTCGGCGGACAAGAACACTGAAGCTTTCTTT.

This clonotype occurred many times. The chain employs TRBV6-2 or TRBV6-3 and TRBJ2-3; the D is unclear. The CDR3 is made up of 11 amino acids. From germline, CDR1 is MNHEY and CDR2 SVGEGT. Trimming stripped 7 bases from V and 9 bases from J, with 11 bases between. The CDR3 protein is CASTDWTTQYF. DNA for the CDR3: TGTGCCAGCACTGATTGGACGACGCAGTATTTT.

This clonotype was detected a few times. The V and J genes are TRBV20-1 and TRBJ1-1, with 7 bases identical to TRBD1. The CDR3 is 12 amino acids. CDR1 is DFQATT, CDR2 SNEGSKA, per germline (reference sequence). After removal of 7 bases from V and 1 base from J, the junction contained 3 bases not matched to a gene. CDR3 protein: CSGRGPNTEAFF. For the CDR3, the DNA is TGCAGTGGAAGGGGGCCGAACACTGAAGCTTTCTTT.

The chain is built from TRBV7-3 and TRBJ1-1, with 8 nucleotides matching TRBD1. Germline V gives CDR1 SGHTA, CDR2 FQGTGA. The CDR3 sequence is 20 residues long. Trimming took 5 bases from V and 3 from J; bases not matched to a gene: 23. The CDR3 nucleotides read TGTGCCAGCAGCCTCGACGCTGGTTATCAGGGGGCCGGAAGGGACACTGAAGCTTTCTTT. It is translated as CASSLDAGYQGAGRDTEAFF.

This clonotype has only a few counts. CDR3: CASSFPGQATYEQYF. In nucleotides, the CDR3 is TGTGCCAGCAGTTTCCCCGGACAGGCGACCTACGAGCAGTACTTC. The rearrangement links TRBV6-2 or TRBV6-3 to TRBJ2-7, with 7 bases fitting TRBD1. Losses at the gene ends were 4 bases for V and 2 bases for J; bases not matched to a gene: 8. The CDR3 sequence is 15 residues long. Germline V gives CDR1 MNHEY, CDR2 SVGEGT.